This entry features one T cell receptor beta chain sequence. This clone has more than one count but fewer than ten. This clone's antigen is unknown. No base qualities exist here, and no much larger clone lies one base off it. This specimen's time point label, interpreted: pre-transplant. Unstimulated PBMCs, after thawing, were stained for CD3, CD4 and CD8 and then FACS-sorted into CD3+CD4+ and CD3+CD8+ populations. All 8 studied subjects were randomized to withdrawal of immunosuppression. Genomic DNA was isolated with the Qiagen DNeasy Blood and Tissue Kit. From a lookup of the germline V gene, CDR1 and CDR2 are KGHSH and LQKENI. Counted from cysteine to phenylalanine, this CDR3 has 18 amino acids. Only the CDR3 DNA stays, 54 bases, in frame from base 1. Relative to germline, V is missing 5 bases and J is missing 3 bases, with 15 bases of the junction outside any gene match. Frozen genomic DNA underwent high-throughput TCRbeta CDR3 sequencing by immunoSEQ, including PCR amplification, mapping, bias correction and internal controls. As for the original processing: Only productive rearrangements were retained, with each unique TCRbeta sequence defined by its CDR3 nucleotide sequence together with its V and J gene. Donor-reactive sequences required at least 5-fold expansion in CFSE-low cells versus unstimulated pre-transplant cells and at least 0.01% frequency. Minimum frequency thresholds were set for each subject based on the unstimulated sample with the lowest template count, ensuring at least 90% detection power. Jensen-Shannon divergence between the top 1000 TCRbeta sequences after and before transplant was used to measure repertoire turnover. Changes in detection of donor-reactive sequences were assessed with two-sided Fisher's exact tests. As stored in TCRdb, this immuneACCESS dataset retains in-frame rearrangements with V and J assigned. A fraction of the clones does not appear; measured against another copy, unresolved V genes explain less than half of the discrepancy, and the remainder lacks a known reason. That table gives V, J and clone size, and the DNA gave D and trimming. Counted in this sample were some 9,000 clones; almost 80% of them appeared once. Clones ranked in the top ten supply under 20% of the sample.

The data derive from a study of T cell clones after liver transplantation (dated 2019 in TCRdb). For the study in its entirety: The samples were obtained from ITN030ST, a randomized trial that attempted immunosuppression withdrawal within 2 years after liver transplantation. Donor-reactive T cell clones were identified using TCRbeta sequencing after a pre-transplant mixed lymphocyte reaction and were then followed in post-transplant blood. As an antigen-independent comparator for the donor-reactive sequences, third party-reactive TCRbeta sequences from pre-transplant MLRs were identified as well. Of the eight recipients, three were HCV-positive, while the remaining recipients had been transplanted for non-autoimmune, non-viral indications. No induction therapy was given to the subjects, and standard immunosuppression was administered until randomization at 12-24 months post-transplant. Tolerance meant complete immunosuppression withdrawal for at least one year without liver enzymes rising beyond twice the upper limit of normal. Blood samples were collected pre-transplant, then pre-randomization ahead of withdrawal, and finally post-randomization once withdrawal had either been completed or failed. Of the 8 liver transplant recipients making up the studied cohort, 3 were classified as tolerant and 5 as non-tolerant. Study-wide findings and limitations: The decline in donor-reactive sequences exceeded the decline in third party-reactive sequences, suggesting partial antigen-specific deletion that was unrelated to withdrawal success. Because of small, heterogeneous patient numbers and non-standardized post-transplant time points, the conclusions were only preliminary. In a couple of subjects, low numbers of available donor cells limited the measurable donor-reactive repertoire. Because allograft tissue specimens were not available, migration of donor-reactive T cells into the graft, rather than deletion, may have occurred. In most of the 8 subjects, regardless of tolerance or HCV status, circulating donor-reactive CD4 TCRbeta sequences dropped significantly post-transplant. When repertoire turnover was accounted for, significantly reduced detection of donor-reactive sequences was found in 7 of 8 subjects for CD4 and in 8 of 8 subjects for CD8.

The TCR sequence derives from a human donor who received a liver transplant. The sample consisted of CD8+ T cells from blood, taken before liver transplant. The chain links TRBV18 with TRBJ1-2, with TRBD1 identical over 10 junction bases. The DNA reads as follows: TGTGCCAGCTCATCTGAATGGGACAGGGGTTTTAAGGACTATGGCTACACCTTC. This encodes CASSSEWDRGFKDYGYTF.